Each of the 24 T cell receptor beta chains below was sequenced from the same sample in a study of blood T cell repertoires in COVID-19. Assay used: immunoSEQ multiplex PCR; TCRdb lists only in-frame clones, some missing. The sample lists 95,000 to 120,000 clones, roughly 80% seen once, with about 1.6% in the top ten. Sequenced material: peripheral blood. All receptors come from a man aged 50 or older with acute or convalescent COVID-19.

This clone was seen once. V is TRBV3-1 (or the pseudogene TRBV3-2) and J is TRBJ2-3; 7 nucleotides line up with TRBD2. V trimming: 4 bases; J trimming: 2 bases; junction bases outside the gene matches: 3. This CDR3 is 14 amino acids long. Germline CDR1 and CDR2: LGHDT and YNNKEL (reference sequence). CDR3 amino acids: CASSLGLDTDTQYF. CDR3 DNA: TGTGCCAGCAGCCTCGGACTAGACACAGATACGCAGTATTTT.

This chain connects TRBV4-1 to TRBJ1-3; D gene uncertain. This CDR3 has 17 amino acids. Germline V CDR1 and CDR2: MGHRA, YSYEKL. The germline V and J ends were trimmed by 1 base and 4 bases, with 17 bases remaining between them. CDR3 loop: CASSQARELLVGNTIYF. The CDR3 DNA reads TGCGCCAGCAGCCAAGCACGAGAGCTCTTGGTAGGAAACACCATATATTTT.

As concerns this clone: The same CDR3 arises from other DNA sequences in this sample as well. The chain has TRBV6-5 and TRBJ1-1, with D possibly being TRBD1 (6 bases). The V end was cut by 6 bases, the J end by 1 base, with 6 bases between. Germline V lookup: CDR1 MNHEY, CDR2 SVGAGI. This CDR3 has 12 amino acids. CDR3 amino acids: CASSRGNTEAFF. DNA of the CDR3: TGTGCCAGCAGCAGGGGGAACACTGAAGCTTTCTTT.

This sequence joins TRBV6-5 and TRBJ1-1, with TRBD1 matching 7 bases. Germline V gives CDR1 MNHEY, CDR2 SVGAGI. V trimming: 6 bases; J trimming: 4 bases; junction bases outside the gene matches: 5. The CDR3 extends over 13 amino acids. The CDR3 loop reads CASSPTGSTEAFF. CDR3 sequence (DNA): TGTGCCAGCAGCCCGACAGGGAGCACTGAAGCTTTCTTT.

This clone was counted a few times. The chain carries TRBV7-2 and TRBJ2-7; a weak D match, TRBD1 (6 bases). The CDR3 is 14 residues long. Trimming removed 2 bases from V and 2 bases from J, with 10 bases in between. CDR1 and CDR2 from the germline V gene are SGHTA and FQGNSA. CDR3 residues: CASSLTGLAYEQYV. CDR3 nucleotides: TGTGCCAGCAGCTTAACAGGGTTAGCCTACGAGCAGTACGTC.

The chain couples TRBV6-1 to TRBJ1-2; 7 bases agree with TRBD1. The CDR3 sequence is 14 residues long. J lost 4 bases, V lost 4 bases, and 6 bases had no gene match. Germline-derived CDR1 and CDR2 are MNHNS and SASEGT. CDR3 DNA sequence: TGTGCCAGCAGTGGGGGACAGAAGTTCTATGGCTACACCTTC. Translation: CASSGGQKFYGYTF.

The J gene is TRBJ1-3, the V gene TRBV30; no clear D gene. The CDR3 sequence is 14 residues long. The V and J ends lost 2 bases and 0 bases respectively, with 8 bases between them. CDR1 and CDR2 from the germline V gene are GTSNPN and SVGIG (reference sequence). The CDR3 protein is CAWSRTSSGNTIYF. Here the CDR3 DNA reads TGTGCCTGGAGTCGCACAAGCTCTGGAAACACCATATATTTT.

This clone was seen a single time. DNA of the CDR3: TGTGCCAGCAGCGCCAGATTCGCTGAAGCTTTCTTT. Its translation: CASSARFAEAFF. The chain joins TRBV11-2 to TRBJ1-1; D not certain. Germline lookup yields CDR1 SGHAT and CDR2 FQNNGV. V shed 5 bases and J shed 6 bases, with 10 bases lying between them. CDR3 length equals 12 residues.

V and J are TRBV28 and TRBJ1-4, with TRBD1 identical over 7 bases. J was trimmed by 6 bases and V by 6 bases; bases with no gene match: 4. CDR1 and CDR2 (germline): MDHEN, SYDVKM. The length of the CDR3 is 13 residues. The CDR3 is CASSAGGDEKLFF. CDR3 bases: TGTGCCAGCAGCGCAGGGGGAGATGAAAAACTGTTTTTT.

This rearrangement joins TRBV28 to TRBJ1-1; D is unclear. Germline lookup yields CDR1 MDHEN and CDR2 SYDVKM. The V gene lost 3 bases and the J gene lost 1 base, with 3 bases spanning the gap. This CDR3 contains 12 residues. The CDR3 sequence is CASSFRNTEAFF. For the CDR3, the DNA is TGTGCCAGCAGTTTTAGGAACACTGAAGCTTTCTTT.

The genes are TRBV30 and TRBJ1-1, with D unclear. The CDR3 length is 13 residues. V gave up 4 bases and J gave up 5 bases, with 14 bases separating them. Per the germline V gene, CDR1 is GTSNPN and CDR2 is SVGIG (reference sequence). The CDR3 DNA reads TGTGCCTGGAACTTTAATGGAGGTACTGAAGCTTTCTTT. Translation gives CAWNFNGGTEAFF.

The chain joins TRBV28 to TRBJ1-1, with a tentative D call TRBD1 (5 bases). The germline V gene encodes CDR1 MDHEN and CDR2 SYDVKM. CDR3 length: 16 amino acids. The V gene lost 2 bases and the J gene lost 3 bases, with 16 bases spanning the gap. The CDR3 coding sequence is TGTGCCAGCAGTTTAGGAGGCGGGGGTTTTGACACTGAAGCTTTCTTT. Translation gives CASSLGGGGFDTEAFF.

This clone appeared a few times. The chain combines TRBV2 with TRBJ1-2; no clear D gene. Germline values: CDR1 SNHLY, CDR2 FYNNEI. Between the trimmed V and J ends, which lost 7 bases and 4 bases, there was a span of 10 bases. The CDR3 runs 12 residues. CDR3 region: CASTAGSYGYTF. For the CDR3, the DNA is TGTGCCAGCACGGCAGGAAGCTATGGCTACACCTTC.

The chain uses TRBV21-1 and TRBJ2-7; the table's D gene call, TRBD1, was not cross checked with the DNA. TRBV21-1 is a pseudogene segment. This CDR3 region has 13 residues. The CDR3: CASSNGRTYEQYV. In nucleotides, the CDR3 is TGTGCCAGCAGCAACGGCAGGACCTACGAGCAGTACGTC.

The genes are TRBV5-5 and TRBJ1-5; 9 bases align to TRBD1. This CDR3 has 15 residues. The junction had 9 bases not matched to a gene; V was cut back by 4 bases and J by 7 bases. Germline V gene sequence: CDR1 SGHKS, CDR2 YYEKEE (reference sequence). CDR3 DNA sequence: TGTGCCAGCAGCCCCGGACAGGGGACAGGGCAGCCCCAGCATTTT. Its protein is CASSPGQGTGQPQHF.

The chain joins TRBV9 to TRBJ1-1; D perhaps matches TRBD1 (6 bases). Germline CDR1 reads SGDLS; CDR2 reads YYNGEE. The length of the CDR3 is 15 residues. V shed 1 base and J shed 1 base, with 11 bases lying between them. In DNA, the CDR3 is TGTGCCAGCAGCGTAAGGGCAGGGGCGAACACTGAAGCTTTCTTT. Amino acid sequence: CASSVRAGANTEAFF.

This clone was found a few times. The chain combines TRBV3-1 (or the pseudogene TRBV3-2) with TRBJ2-2, with D maybe TRBD1 (7 bases). This CDR3 has 15 amino acids. CDR1 is LGHDT and CDR2 is YNNKEL in the germline V gene (reference sequence). Deletions cut 4 bases from V and 7 bases from J, with 16 bases between. The CDR3 reads CASSLRRGQNGELFF. DNA for the CDR3: TGTGCCAGCAGCCTCCGGCGGGGACAGAACGGGGAGCTGTTTTTT.

This clone was recorded once. The chain joins TRBV2 to TRBJ1-1, with a tentative D call TRBD1 (5 bases). This CDR3 region has 12 residues. Germline V gene data show CDR1 as SNHLY and CDR2 as FYNNEI. V was shortened by 5 bases and J by 4 bases, with 8 bases between the two germline ends. The CDR3 reads CASSPRVTEAFF. In DNA, the CDR3 is TGTGCCAGCAGTCCCAGGGTCACTGAAGCTTTCTTT.

The chain is built from TRBV13 and TRBJ1-2, with D tentatively TRBD1 (6 bases). The CDR3 consists of 16 residues. Trimming left V 0 bases short and J 0 bases short, with 11 bases between. Germline V gene sequence: CDR1 PRHDT, CDR2 FYEKMQ (reference sequence). The DNA for the CDR3 is TGTGCCAGCAGCTTAGGATCCGGGACATCTAACTATGGCTACACCTTC. This encodes CASSLGSGTSNYGYTF.

V is TRBV9 and J is TRBJ2-2; 7 nucleotides align to TRBD2. Germline-derived CDR1 and CDR2 are SGDLS and YYNGEE. This CDR3 has 16 residues. The V and J ends lost 0 bases and 1 base, in that order; junction bases with no gene match: 3. CDR3 DNA sequence: TGTGCCAGCAGCGTAGCTGGGGGGGGGAACACCGGGGAGCTGTTTTTT. This translates into CASSVAGGGNTGELFF.

V and J are TRBV5-6 and TRBJ1-4, with D perhaps TRBD1 (5 bases). This CDR3 has 15 residues. Germline CDR1 SGHDT, CDR2 YYEEEE. V shed 4 bases and J shed 3 bases, with 13 bases lying between them. The CDR3 DNA reads TGTGCCAGCAGCCGGGGGTTAACAGCTAATGAAAAACTGTTTTTT. This codes for CASSRGLTANEKLFF. Combining the CDR3 with reference TRBV5-6 and TRBJ1-4 gives the whole variable domain DAGVTQSPTHLIKTRGQQVTLRCSPKSGHDTVSWYQQALGQGPQFIFQYYEEEERQRGNFPDRFSGHQFPNYSSELNVNALLLGDSALYLCASSRGLTANEKLFFGSGTQLSVL.

The V call is TRBV11-2, the J call TRBJ1-1; the D is unclear. Per the germline V gene, CDR1 is SGHAT and CDR2 is FQNNGV. This CDR3 has 14 residues. V was trimmed by 4 bases and J by 1 base, leaving 10 bases between them. The CDR3 coding sequence is TGTGCCAGCAGCTCTCCAGCAGGGAACACTGAAGCTTTCTTT. It specifies CASSSPAGNTEAFF.

This sequence joins TRBV3-1 (or the pseudogene TRBV3-2) and TRBJ2-7, with 8 bases matching TRBD2. The germline V gene encodes CDR1 LGHDT and CDR2 YNNKEL (reference sequence). With V trimmed by 1 base and J by 6 bases, 2 bases remained unmatched. The CDR3 sequence is 13 residues long. The CDR3 is CASSQGLATEQYF. The CDR3 DNA is TGTGCCAGCAGCCAAGGACTAGCGACCGAGCAGTACTTC.

This sequence joins TRBV7-3 and TRBJ1-1; D perhaps matches TRBD1 (6 bases). Germline-derived CDR1 and CDR2 are SGHTA and FQGTGA. CDR3 length: 15 amino acids. V was shortened by 2 bases and J by 5 bases, with 15 bases between the two germline ends. This chain's CDR3 is CASSLYGTYDTEAFF. The CDR3 DNA reads as TGTGCCAGCAGCTTATATGGGACATACGATACTGAAGCTTTCTTT.